The entry below describes one T cell receptor (beta chain). Its antigen specificity is not known. Base qualities are not at hand, and no much larger clone is one base apart. To demonstrate the VDJtools post-analysis software, the study profiled TCR beta repertoires from the peripheral blood of about a dozen young patients with multiple sclerosis. The patients with multiple sclerosis were children and adolescents between about 6 and 15 years of age. The library was produced with PCR. Instrument on record: Illumina HiSeq 2500. To reduce PCR and sequencing biases, unique molecular identifiers were incorporated into the TCR beta cDNA libraries. Per 1 to 10 million input T cells, 500,000 or so cDNA molecules were obtained, such that each molecule approximated one T cell. Patient libraries were prepared and sequenced with the same protocol used for the earlier healthy control dataset. Samples belonging to the same batch were prepared together, multiplexed and sequenced on a shared HiSeq lane. From the authors' description of their analysis: Raw barcoded reads were processed with MIGEC, discarding single-read molecular identifier groups before consensus assembly and CDR3 extraction. VDJtools was used for post-analysis of the clonotype tables, with diversity normalized by down-sampling every dataset to the smallest sample size. To correct batch-related cross-sample contamination, repertoire overlap clustering matched CDR3 amino acid sequences but not nucleotide sequences. In-frame beta chains were kept once TCRdb had trimmed the public reads at Q25 with fastp and called clones with MiXCR. Every CDR3 protein is listed once, alongside the most common genes and DNA of its rows. Here the V and J calls rest on TCRdb's processing, not on the authors' analysis. This sample holds over 700,000 distinct CDR3 sequences; 25% to 30% were observed only once. 0.56% of the sample comes from the top ten.

These data originate in a study of post-analysis software for immune sequencing data (dated by TCRdb to the mid-2010s). Background for the entire study: The recorded disease courses included relapsing-remitting, secondary progressive and progressive-relapsing multiple sclerosis, and some patients had no subtype annotation. A subset of samples was prepared in parallel using single-end sample barcoding, then pooled and co-amplified after Illumina adapter ligation. Patient repertoires were compared against around 10 previously published healthy control repertoires from donors aged 6 to 25 years. The investigation overall reported the following: Direct clustering with F measure showed strong co-clustering of samples prepared in the same batch, prompting a batch-effect correction. The control group was slightly older than the multiple sclerosis patient group. Compared with controls, multiple sclerosis patients had significantly lower normalized Chao1 diversity, a finding suggesting substantial peripheral T-cell clonal expansion.

The sample consisted of blood. The receptor was derived from a girl between 5 and 17 years old with multiple sclerosis.

This receptor carries the CDR3 CSAGALGSTNYGYTF. DNA sequence: TGCAGTGCTGGCGCACTCGGGAGTACTAACTATGGCTACACCTTC. The chain uses TRBV20-1 and TRBJ1-2; the D gene lacks a confident call. V is reduced by 5 bases and J by 0 bases, leaving a spacing of 16 bases between them. From the cysteine up to the phenylalanine, the CDR3 has a length of 15 residues. Only the CDR3 region is kept as DNA, spanning 45 bases read in frame from base 1. CDR1 and CDR2, per the germline V gene (reference sequence), are DFQATT and SNEGSKA.